The 3 T cell receptor beta chains presented below share a single source sample, sequenced in a study of shared clonotypes between healthy human individuals. The naive CD8 fraction comprised CD45RO-negative cells positively selected for CCR7 and excluded terminally differentiated effector memory CD45RA+ cells. TCRdb's copy holds only in-frame clones and misses some; the assay was immunoSEQ multiplex PCR. The table lists around 600,000 clones, 98% of them singletons. The material sequenced was naive CD8+ T cells sorted from blood. The receptors here all came from a man aged 25 to 40 in good health.

This chain uses TRBV7-2 with TRBJ2-7, with 8 bases matching TRBD1. Losses at the gene ends were 4 bases for V and 3 bases for J; bases not matched to a gene: 5. The V gene's germline CDR1 is SGHTA and CDR2 FQGNSA. The CDR3 runs 14 residues. The CDR3 here is CASSSPGQVYEQYF. The CDR3 nucleotides read TGTGCCAGCAGCTCCCCGGGACAGGTCTACGAGCAGTACTTC.

The chain couples TRBV4-1 to TRBJ2-5; D is ambiguous. Deletions cut 0 bases from V and 2 bases from J, with 10 bases between. Looked up from germline, CDR1 is MGHRA and CDR2 is YSYEKL. The CDR3 contains 15 residues. The CDR3 here is CASSQDRAVQETQYF. CDR3 in DNA: TGCGCCAGCAGCCAAGATCGGGCAGTACAAGAGACCCAGTACTTC.

The chain is built from TRBV7-2 and TRBJ2-3, with 11 bases aligning to TRBD2. The CDR3 length is 18 residues. CDR1 and CDR2 from the germline V gene are SGHTA and FQGNSA. Unmatched junction bases numbered 12, after V lost 4 bases and J lost 3 bases. CDR3 loop: CASSSPLTSGSLTDTQYF. CDR3 DNA: TGTGCCAGCAGCTCCCCCCTCACTAGCGGGAGTTTAACAGATACGCAGTATTTT. Together with reference TRBV7-2 and TRBJ2-3, the CDR3 gives the full variable domain: GAGVSQSPSNKVTEKGKDVELRCDPISGHTALYWYRQSLGQGLEFLIYFQGNSAPDKSGLPSDRFSAERTGGSVSTLTIQRTQQEDSAVYLCASSSPLTSGSLTDTQYFGPGTRLTVL.